The 21 T cell receptor beta chains below were found in one sample sequenced in a study of immune heterogeneity within non-small cell lung tumors. Template came from bulk tumor genomic DNA, at around 630 ng per sample. Every primary tumor yielded several biopsies, spaced far apart, that were taken during surgery. With untreated, newly diagnosed non-small cell lung cancer, the patients went on to undergo curative surgery. Multiplex PCR relied on 32 V and 13 J primers to amplify TCR beta CDR3. In TCRdb, the multiplex PCR reads were re-called with MiXCR into one record per CDR3 protein. The table lists 8,500 to 13,000 distinct CDR3 sequences, 25% to 30% of them singletons. The sequenced sample consisted of lung tumor tissue. All receptors derive from a woman between 55 and 75 years old with non-small cell lung cancer.

Notes on this clonotype: This may stem from a read error, because a much larger clone lies one nucleotide away. V is TRBV19 and J is TRBJ1-2, with 8 bases lining up with TRBD1. With V trimmed by 11 bases and J by 2 bases, 7 bases remained unmatched. Looked up from germline, CDR1 is LNHDA and CDR2 is SQIVND (reference sequence). The CDR3 spans 13 residues. The CDR3 region is CASLDRVNYGYTF. As DNA, the CDR3 is TGTGCCTCCCTGGACAGGGTAAACTATGGCTACACCTTC.

This clonotype is medium-sized in the sample. The chain recombines TRBV6-2 or TRBV6-3 with TRBJ2-7, with 9 nucleotides matching TRBD2. The CDR3 runs to 15 residues. Germline V gene sequence: CDR1 MNHEY, CDR2 SVGEGT. After removal of 7 bases from V and 2 bases from J, the junction contained 9 bases not matched to a gene. This CDR3 is CASMTSGLNTYEQYF. The CDR3 DNA reads TGTGCCAGCATGACTAGCGGACTAAATACCTACGAGCAGTACTTC.

This clonotype has a count of ten or more. The V and J genes are TRBV6-1 and TRBJ2-7; weak D call: TRBD1 (5 bases). CDR1 is MNHNS, CDR2 SASEGT, per germline. The germline V and J ends were trimmed by 10 bases and 6 bases, with 16 bases remaining between them. There are 12 residues in the CDR3. CDR3 sequence reads: CATHVPGFEQYF. The CDR3 DNA sequence: TGTGCCACGCATGTCCCAGGGTTCGAGCAGTACTTC.

This clonotype was observed a few times. This chain connects TRBV4-2 to TRBJ2-3, with 8 nucleotides matching TRBD2. The germline CDR1 and CDR2 sequences are LGHNA and YNFKEQ. This CDR3 is 18 amino acids long. Losses at the gene ends were 4 bases for V and 0 bases for J; bases not matched to a gene: 12. The CDR3 nucleotides read TGTGCCAGCAGCCCCACCTCCCTACTAGCGGACAGCACAGATACGCAGTATTTT. The encoded protein is CASSPTSLLADSTDTQYF.

With regard to this clonotype: This sequence may be a read error, since a much larger clone differs from it by one base. The chain uses TRBV2 and TRBJ1-2; TRBD1 might be the D (5 bases). CDR3 length equals 12 residues. V dropped 6 bases and J dropped 6 bases, with 11 bases sitting between them. Per the germline V gene, CDR1 is SNHLY and CDR2 is FYNNEI. DNA of the CDR3: TGTGCCAGCAGGGGGGGGGGGGATGGCTACACCTTC. Amino acids: CASRGGGDGYTF.

This clonotype is termed medium-sized. The chain has TRBV9 and TRBJ1-2; D is ambiguous. V was cut by 4 bases and J by 4 bases, with 14 bases left in between. The CDR3 loop spans 14 amino acids. From germline, CDR1 is SGDLS and CDR2 YYNGEE. In DNA, the CDR3 is TGTGCCAGCAGCCCGGGTAGGGTCGGCTATGGCTACACCTTC. This encodes CASSPGRVGYGYTF.

As concerns this clonotype: A much larger clonotype is one base distant, so this may be a read error. The gene calls are TRBV28 and TRBJ1-2, with D tentatively TRBD1 (6 bases). The CDR3 is 15 residues long. Per germline, CDR1 MDHEN and CDR2 SYDVKM. CDR3 amino acids: CSSSSYLRGANGYTF. CDR3 coding DNA: TGTTCCAGCTCCTCTTATCTGCGGGGGGCGAATGGCTACACCTTC.

The chain combines TRBV30 with TRBJ1-2; D remains ambiguous. CDR3 length equals 13 residues. Trimming stripped 0 bases from V and 8 bases from J, with 13 bases between. CDR1 is GTSNPN, CDR2 SVGIG, per germline (reference sequence). The CDR3 region has the DNA TGTGCCTGGAGTGTGGTGATAGCGAGGGGCTACACCTTC. Its protein is CAWSVVIARGYTF.

The chain carries TRBV19 and TRBJ1-6, with 12 bases fitting TRBD1. This CDR3 is 14 amino acids long. Germline values: CDR1 LNHDA, CDR2 SQIVND (reference sequence). The ends lost 4 bases at V and 13 bases at J; junction bases unmatched: 5. The CDR3 sequence is CASSNRDRGLPLHF. CDR3 nucleotides: TGTGCCAGTAGTAACCGGGACAGGGGGCTTCCCCTCCACTTT.

The J gene is TRBJ2-6, the V gene TRBV28, with TRBD1 as a possible D gene (5 bases). Trimming shortened V by 7 bases and J by 4 bases, and 8 bases separated the two germline ends. The CDR3 is 13 amino acids. The V gene's germline CDR1 is MDHEN and CDR2 SYDVKM. The CDR3 is CASTGPGANVLTF. Here the CDR3 DNA reads TGTGCCAGCACAGGGCCGGGGGCCAACGTCCTGACTTTC. Together with reference TRBV28 and TRBJ2-6, the CDR3 gives the full variable domain: DVKVTQSSRYLVKRTGEKVFLECVQDMDHENMFWYRQDPGLGLRLIYFSYDVKMKEKGDIPEGYSVSREKKERFSLILESASTNQTSMYLCASTGPGANVLTFGAGSRLTVL.

With regard to this clonotype: A much larger clonotype is one base distant, so this may be a read error. The chain carries TRBV6-9 and TRBJ2-2; D gene unclear. The germline gives CDR1 MNHGY, CDR2 SVAAGI. The CDR3 totals 14 residues. The CDR3 nucleotides read TGTGCCAGCAGTTATGGTCAGAACACCGCGGAGCTGTTTTTT. Protein: CASSYGQNTAELFF.

In its sample, this clonotype was seen a few times. J is TRBJ2-3 and V is TRBV2, with TRBD2 matching over 8 bases. Germline values: CDR1 SNHLY, CDR2 FYNNEI. The CDR3 has 14 residues. V shed 7 bases and J 3 bases; nucleotides not matched to a gene: 6. The CDR3 DNA is TGTGCCAGCAAAAGCGGGAGTGGTACAGATACGCAGTATTTT. Translated, it gives CASKSGSGTDTQYF.

This clonotype was detected many times. This rearrangement joins TRBV24-1 to TRBJ2-2; a weak D match, TRBD1 (5 bases). V gave up 3 bases and J gave up 2 bases, with 15 bases separating them. The CDR3 has 17 residues. CDR1 is KGHDR and CDR2 is SFDVKD in the germline V gene. DNA for the CDR3: TGTGCCACCAGTGATAGCGTGTTGGACATTAACACCGGGGAGCTGTTTTTT. Its translation is CATSDSVLDINTGELFF.

This clonotype appeared many times. This chain links TRBV20-1 with TRBJ2-1; D not resolved. V lost 3 bases to trimming and J lost 5 bases, with 2 bases between them. Germline CDR1 and CDR2: DFQATT and SNEGSKA (reference sequence). The CDR3 is 10 amino acids. CDR3 loop: CSASNNEQFF. CDR3 DNA: TGCAGTGCTAGTAACAATGAGCAGTTCTTC.

By frequency in the sample, this clonotype is medium-sized (0.01 to 0.1%). The chain joins TRBV12-3 or TRBV12-4 to TRBJ2-1, with 9 nucleotides matching TRBD2. V dropped 7 bases and J dropped 0; count of bases not matched to a gene: 19. The length of the CDR3 is 20 residues. CDR3 nucleotides: TGTGCCAGCACCCCGGGGCAAGGACTAGCGAGTTTGAGCTCCTACAATGAGCAGTTCTTC. Residues: CASTPGQGLASLSSYNEQFF.

This clonotype was seen repeatedly, ten times or more. The chain is built from TRBV7-3 and TRBJ2-1, with 8 bases aligning to TRBD2. In germline, CDR1 is SGHTA, CDR2 FQGTGA. This CDR3 comprises 16 residues. The trim removed 5 bases at V and 4 bases at J, leaving 10 bases unmatched. DNA of the CDR3: TGTGCCAGCAGCCTCCATGGGAGCGGGAGTTACAATGAGCAGTTCTTC. It specifies CASSLHGSGSYNEQFF.

The genes are TRBV5-1 and TRBJ1-1; no clear D gene. The germline V and J ends were trimmed by 2 bases and 6 bases, with 14 bases remaining between them. Germline V lookup: CDR1 SGHRS, CDR2 YFSETQ. The CDR3 covers 14 residues. The CDR3 loop is CASSLSGVNPEAFF. The CDR3, as DNA: TGCGCCAGCAGCTTATCCGGGGTTAACCCTGAAGCTTTCTTT.

The genes are TRBV5-4 and TRBJ2-3, with TRBD2 matching over 8 bases. The germline V gene encodes CDR1 SGHNT and CDR2 YYREEE (reference sequence). There are 15 residues in the CDR3. Trimming cost V 2 bases and J 0 bases; bases outside gene matches: 2. As DNA, the CDR3 is TGTGCCAGCAGCTTTAGCGGGATTAGCACAGATACGCAGTATTTT. Protein product: CASSFSGISTDTQYF.

This clonotype was seen more than once but under ten times. The gene calls are TRBV20-1 and TRBJ2-5; weak D call: TRBD1 (5 bases). Trimming pared 3 bases from V and 7 bases from J, leaving 12 bases between. CDR3 length: 12 residues. Germline V gene data show CDR1 as DFQATT and CDR2 as SNEGSKA (reference sequence). Here the CDR3 reads CSASVWGGTQYF. DNA of the CDR3: TGCAGTGCTAGCGTCTGGGGCGGGACCCAGTACTTC.

This clonotype was observed a handful of times. This sequence joins TRBV27 and TRBJ2-3; TRBD2 agrees at 7 bases. Trimming cost V 3 bases and J 5 bases; bases outside gene matches: 5. Germline CDR1 MNHEY, CDR2 SMNVEV (reference sequence). The CDR3 contains 14 residues. CDR3 in amino acids: CASSLGRARDTQYF. The CDR3 region has the DNA TGTGCCAGCAGTTTGGGGAGGGCCAGAGATACGCAGTATTTT.

Concerning this clonotype: With a much larger clone just one base away, this may be a read error. The rearrangement links TRBV6-2 or TRBV6-3 to TRBJ1-1, with unresolved D. There are 13 residues in the CDR3. Germline V gene data show CDR1 as MNHEY and CDR2 as SVGEGT. Trimming shortened V by 6 bases and J by 0 bases, and 8 bases separated the two germline ends. Here the CDR3 DNA reads TGTGCCAGCAGCTTTACAATGAACACTGAAGCTTTCTTT. This sequence encodes CASSFTMNTEAFF.